What follows are 30 T cell receptor beta chains derived from one specimen sequenced in a study of blood T cells in healthy people across ages. Together with a sample-barcoded 5' primer, a J-beta primer mix was included in a second PCR lasting 7 to 11 cycles. TCRdb re-analysed the 5' RACE reads in MiXCR, keeping a single row per CDR3 protein. Found here are about 570,000 distinct CDR3 sequences, 27% of them singletons; the top ten hold 15% to 20%. Sample: blood. The receptors originated from an older woman in good health.

The chain joins TRBV5-1 to TRBJ2-1; D ambiguous. The CDR3 is 14 amino acids. Trimming shortened V by 0 bases and J by 9 bases, and 13 bases separated the two germline ends. Germline loops: CDR1 SGHRS, CDR2 YFSETQ. Here the CDR3 reads CASSLVHEETEQFF. The CDR3 DNA reads as TGCGCCAGCAGCTTGGTACACGAAGAGACTGAGCAGTTCTTC.

This sequence joins TRBV25-1 and TRBJ2-2; D is undetermined. The CDR3 is 12 residues long. Germline V gene lookup returns CDR1 MGHDK and CDR2 SYGVNS. V lost 1 base and J lost 6, with 3 bases in between. The CDR3 DNA reads as TGTGCCAGCAGTGAATTTGCCGGGGAGCTGTTTTTT. Its translation is CASSEFAGELFF.

The V call is TRBV25-1, the J call TRBJ1-2, with no clear D. There are 14 residues in the CDR3. Germline-derived CDR1 and CDR2 are MGHDK and SYGVNS. Between the trimmed V and J ends, which lost 3 bases and 3 bases, there was a span of 11 bases. In nucleotides, the CDR3 is TGTGCCAGCAGTGAGAGAGGGTTTGACTATGGCTACACCTTC. It is translated as CASSERGFDYGYTF.

This chain uses TRBV13 with TRBJ1-1, with a tentative D call TRBD1 (6 bases). V lost 4 bases and J lost 1, with 13 bases in between. The CDR3 covers 15 residues. Germline-derived CDR1 and CDR2 are PRHDT and FYEKMQ (reference sequence). CDR3 amino acids: CASSSAGVGNTEAFF. CDR3 nucleotides: TGTGCCAGCAGCTCCGCAGGGGTCGGGAACACTGAAGCTTTCTTT.

The chain carries TRBV12-3 or TRBV12-4 and TRBJ2-1; perhaps D is TRBD1 or TRBD2 (5 bases each). The end of the DNA fits TRBJ2-7 better, so the J call may be wrong. The CDR3 runs to 14 residues. CDR3 sequence (DNA): TGTGCCAGCAACCAGGGAGTACTGGCCTACGAGCAGTACTTC. It specifies CASNQGVLAYEQYF.

The chain uses TRBV7-2 and TRBJ1-4; TRBD1 aligns across 8 bases. CDR3 length: 13 amino acids. Germline lookup yields CDR1 SGHTA and CDR2 FQGNSA. The V gene end was trimmed by 5 bases and the J gene end by 11 bases; junction bases not matched to a gene: 7. The CDR3 nucleotides read TGTGCCAGCAGCCACAGGGGGGGAGGGAAACTGTTTTTT. Translated, it gives CASSHRGGGKLFF.

V usage is TRBV28 and J usage is TRBJ2-3; TRBD2 aligns across 15 bases. The CDR3 length is 20 residues. In germline, CDR1 is MDHEN, CDR2 SYDVKM. Trimming cost V 2 bases and J 2 bases; bases outside gene matches: 11. The CDR3 DNA reads as TGTGCCAGCAGTTTACCCCAAGGGACTAGCGGGGGGCGATACACAGATACGCAGTATTTT. Its protein product is CASSLPQGTSGGRYTDTQYF.

This clonotype was recorded at least ten times. J is TRBJ2-5 and V is TRBV12-3 or TRBV12-4, with D perhaps matching TRBD1 or TRBD2 (5 bases each). There are 18 residues in the CDR3. V lost 6 bases to trimming and J lost 1 base, with 24 bases between them. The CDR3 is CASSRPGPSNNFQETQYF. The CDR3 region has the DNA TGTGCCAGCAGCCGACCGGGACCTTCGAACAACTTCCAAGAGACCCAGTACTTC.

The chain joins TRBV9 to TRBJ1-2; D is unresolved. This CDR3 spans 14 amino acids. The ends were cut back, 0 bases at V and 0 bases at J, with 6 bases in the middle. Germline V gene sequence: CDR1 SGDLS, CDR2 YYNGEE. The CDR3 region has the DNA TGTGCCAGCAGCGTAGGAGGGACTAACTATGGCTACACCTTC. It is translated as CASSVGGTNYGYTF.

The chain joins TRBV5-1 to TRBJ1-2; 8 nucleotides align to TRBD1. This CDR3 spans 14 amino acids. Germline values: CDR1 SGHRS, CDR2 YFSETQ. The trim removed 3 bases at V and 7 bases at J, leaving 8 bases unmatched. The CDR3 spells CASSWGGQDTGYTF. The DNA for the CDR3 is TGCGCCAGCAGCTGGGGGGGACAGGATACTGGCTACACCTTC.

V and J are TRBV9 and TRBJ2-1; 7 bases map to TRBD1. The CDR3 spans 15 residues. Per germline, CDR1 SGDLS and CDR2 YYNGEE. The J segment lost 0 bases and the V segment lost 3 bases, leaving 3 bases of the junction unmatched. In DNA, the CDR3 is TGTGCCAGCAGCGCTTGGGACAGCTCCTACAATGAGCAGTTCTTC. It translates to CASSAWDSSYNEQFF.

The chain carries TRBV29-1 and TRBJ2-7, with D possibly matching TRBD1 (6 bases). Germline CDR1 and CDR2: SQVTM and ANQGSEA. CDR3 length equals 15 residues. V lost 3 bases and J 5 bases, leaving 20 bases between the germline ends. The CDR3 coding sequence is TGCAGCGTTGAGGGGGCTGACAATTCCCCGGACGAGCAGTACTTC. Translating it yields CSVEGADNSPDEQYF.

The chain has TRBV7-2 and TRBJ2-1; the D is unclear. The better agreement between TRBJ2-7 and the DNA end casts doubt on the J call. Germline V CDR1 and CDR2: SGHTA, FQGNSA. The CDR3 is made up of 13 amino acids. Here the CDR3 reads CASSLTYLYEQYF. CDR3 in DNA: TGTGCCAGCAGCCTTACCTACTTATACGAGCAGTACTTC.

The chain uses TRBV20-1 and TRBJ2-5; TRBD1 is a possible D gene (6 bases). Germline CDR1 reads DFQATT; CDR2 reads SNEGSKA (reference sequence). The CDR3 runs 14 residues. V was trimmed by 6 bases and J by 11 bases, leaving 25 bases between them. The CDR3 bases are TGCAGTGCGAGAAGGGCACAGGGCGCGGAGGAGCAGTACTTC. Encoded protein: CSARRAQGAEEQYF.

The rearrangement links TRBV7-2 to TRBJ2-5, with 7 bases matching TRBD2. The J call may be incorrect, as the DNA end agrees better with TRBJ2-1. Germline V gene sequence: CDR1 SGHTA, CDR2 FQGNSA. The CDR3 extends over 15 amino acids. The CDR3 is CASSPQRGDRNEQFF. DNA for the CDR3: TGTGCCAGCAGCCCCCAGCGGGGTGATAGAAATGAGCAGTTCTTC.

This clonotype appeared a few times. The V gene is TRBV20-1, the J gene TRBJ2-5; no firm D call. Looked up from germline, CDR1 is DFQATT and CDR2 is SNEGSKA (reference sequence). Trimming removed 3 bases from V and 5 bases from J, with 10 bases in between. The CDR3 length is 12 residues. The CDR3 DNA reads TGCAGTGCTAGTTCAGCGACGGAGACCCAGTACTTC. As protein: CSASSATETQYF.

This clonotype was seen only a few times. This could be a read error, since a much larger clone is one nucleotide away. V gene TRBV3-1 combines with J gene TRBJ1-2; no definite D call. The CDR3 sequence is 13 residues long. Germline V gives CDR1 LGHDT, CDR2 YNNKEL (reference sequence). V dropped 3 bases and J dropped 2 bases, with 7 bases sitting between them. In DNA, the CDR3 is TGTGCCAGCAGCCAGGCACAGAACTATGGCTACACCTTC. Translation gives CASSQAQNYGYTF.

V usage is TRBV2 and J usage is TRBJ2-3; TRBD2 agrees at 7 bases. In germline, CDR1 is SNHLY, CDR2 FYNNEI. V was pared by 9 bases and J by 4 bases, with 13 bases of the junction left unmatched. The CDR3 covers 15 residues. The CDR3 DNA follows: TGTGCCAGTGGGAGGGCGGGGTTAAGTCCAGATACGCAGTATTTT. Amino acids: CASGRAGLSPDTQYF.

CDR3 DNA: TGTGCCAGCAGGGGATCGGGCACTGAAGCTTTCTTT. Protein: CASRGSGTEAFF. V and J are TRBV6-1 and TRBJ1-1; D call uncertain. The V and J ends lost 6 bases and 4 bases respectively, with 9 bases between them. CDR1 and CDR2 (germline): MNHNS, SASEGT. The CDR3 covers 12 residues.

This rearrangement joins TRBV9 to TRBJ1-2, with D hard to call. V shed 7 bases and J shed 9 bases, with 25 bases lying between them. The CDR3 length is 15 residues. Germline V gene sequence: CDR1 SGDLS, CDR2 YYNGEE. CDR3 nucleotide sequence: TGTGCCAGCGCACCCAGTCCGGGGTCATACTGTCGCTACACCTTC. Translated, it gives CASAPSPGSYCRYTF.

This rearrangement joins TRBV5-1 to TRBJ2-3; TRBD2 matches 7 bases. The V gene end was trimmed by 4 bases and the J gene end by 4 bases; junction bases not matched to a gene: 9. Per the germline V gene, CDR1 is SGHRS and CDR2 is YFSETQ. This CDR3 is built from 15 residues. The CDR3 spells CASSLPRESSDTQYF. In DNA, the CDR3 is TGCGCCAGCAGCCTTCCGCGGGAGAGCTCAGATACGCAGTATTTT.

This clonotype was detected a few times. The rearrangement uses TRBV10-3 and TRBJ2-4; D is unclear. Trimming took off 3 bases at V and 0 bases at J, with 24 bases between the two ends. This CDR3 is 20 amino acids long. Germline CDR1 ENHRY, CDR2 SYGVKD. CDR3 DNA: TGTGCCATCAGTGATGAAGTGGCCCCAACGACGCGAAGAGCCAAAAACATTCAGTACTTC. It specifies CAISDEVAPTTRRAKNIQYF.

This clonotype was found once. Its ends do not fully match the called genes, so a read error is possible. This chain connects TRBV4-1 to TRBJ2-4; TRBD1 matches 7 bases. The CDR3 is made up of 15 amino acids. CDR1 MGHRA and CDR2 YSYEKL come from the germline V gene. The CDR3: CTSSQRDRDKNIQYF. Written as DNA, the CDR3 is TGCACCAGCAGCCAAAGAGACAGGGACAAAAACATTCAGTACTTC.

The J gene is TRBJ1-1, the V gene TRBV6-1, with D perhaps matching TRBD1 (6 bases). CDR1 and CDR2 (germline): MNHNS, SASEGT. The length of the CDR3 is 14 residues. V gave up 5 bases and J gave up 0 bases, with 10 bases separating them. CDR3 nucleotide sequence: TGTGCCAGCAGTAAGCAGGGGTTGAACACTGAAGCTTTCTTT. It encodes CASSKQGLNTEAFF.

This clonotype was observed many times. The J gene is TRBJ1-4, the V gene TRBV3-1; unclear D gene. Germline values: CDR1 LGHDT, CDR2 YNNKEL (reference sequence). CDR3 length: 17 amino acids. Trimming cost V 4 bases and J 1 base, with 16 bases left between them. CDR3 in amino acids: CASSPLHRGGTNEKLFF. In DNA form, the CDR3 reads TGTGCCAGCAGCCCTCTCCATCGCGGCGGAACTAATGAAAAACTGTTTTTT.

There are a few counts of this clonotype. This sequence joins TRBV7-9 and TRBJ2-1; 8 bases align to TRBD1. Germline assignment: CDR1 SEHNR and CDR2 FQNEAQ (reference sequence). The V gene end was trimmed by 2 bases and the J gene end by 10 bases; junction bases not matched to a gene: 13. The CDR3 loop spans 16 amino acids. The DNA of the CDR3 is TGTGCCAGCAGCTTAACTGACAGGGGCCCTTCTAGCGAGCAGTTCTTC. Translated, it gives CASSLTDRGPSSEQFF.

The rearrangement uses TRBV7-3 and TRBJ1-3; D uncertain. Looked up from germline, CDR1 is SGHTA and CDR2 is FQGTGA. There are 15 residues in the CDR3. The germline V and J ends were trimmed by 6 bases and 0 bases, with 12 bases remaining between them. For the CDR3, the DNA is TGTGCCAGCAGTCAGACGGGCACCTCTGGAAACACCATATATTTT. Translating it yields CASSQTGTSGNTIYF.

The chain is built from TRBV11-2 and TRBJ1-3, with a tentative D call TRBD1 (6 bases). V was shortened by 6 bases and J by 0 bases, with 15 bases between the two germline ends. Germline-derived CDR1 and CDR2 are SGHAT and FQNNGV. The CDR3 sequence is 16 residues long. The CDR3 region has the DNA TGTGCCAGCAGTCGGCAGGGGCCTTACTCTGGAAACACCATATATTTT. Its protein product is CASSRQGPYSGNTIYF. Supplemented by reference TRBV11-2 and TRBJ1-3, the full variable domain reads EAGVAQSPRYKIIEKRQSVAFWCNPISGHATLYWYQQILGQGPKLLIQFQNNGVVDDSQLPKDRFSAERLKGVDSTLKIQPAKLEDSAVYLCASSRQGPYSGNTIYFGEGSWLTVV.

The V and J genes are TRBV7-6 and TRBJ1-1, with D unclear. Trimming left V 1 base short and J 5 bases short, with 14 bases between. CDR3 length: 15 amino acids. Per the germline V gene, CDR1 is SGHVS and CDR2 is FNYEAQ. Here the CDR3 DNA reads TGTGCCAGCAGCTTAGACGGATTGGGGTATACTGAAGCTTTCTTT. Its protein is CASSLDGLGYTEAFF.

The rearrangement links TRBV7-3 to TRBJ2-5; 12 positions match TRBD2. The CDR3 is 15 residues long. Germline V CDR1 and CDR2: SGHTA, FQGTGA. Germline trimming cut 3 bases from V and 5 bases from J; bases unmatched to any gene: 4. CDR3 residues: CASSLLAGGAETQYF. The CDR3 DNA reads as TGTGCCAGCAGCTTGCTAGCGGGGGGGGCCGAGACCCAGTACTTC.